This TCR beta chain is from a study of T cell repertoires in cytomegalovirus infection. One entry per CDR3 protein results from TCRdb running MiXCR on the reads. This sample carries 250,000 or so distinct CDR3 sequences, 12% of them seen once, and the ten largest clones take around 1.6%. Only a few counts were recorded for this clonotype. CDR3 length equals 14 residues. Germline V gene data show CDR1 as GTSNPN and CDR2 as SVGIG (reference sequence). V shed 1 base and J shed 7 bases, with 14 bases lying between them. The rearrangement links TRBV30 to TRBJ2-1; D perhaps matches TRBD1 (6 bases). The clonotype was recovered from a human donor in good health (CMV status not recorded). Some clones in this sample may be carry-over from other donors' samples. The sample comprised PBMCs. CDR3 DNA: TGTGCCTGGAGTGCTAAACAGGGAGTAAATGAGCAGTTCTTC. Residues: CAWSAKQGVNEQFF.